These 30 T cell receptor beta chains came from one sample sequenced in a study of control samples from healthy donors and cancer patients. TCRdb's copy holds only in-frame clones and misses some; the assay was immunoSEQ multiplex PCR. This sample yields approximately 110,000 clones, of which about 89% are seen a single time; roughly 15% belongs to the top ten. Material for sequencing was blood. These receptors were obtained from a woman in her 50s in good health.

V usage is TRBV4-3 and J usage is TRBJ2-1; D is possibly TRBD2 (5 bases). This CDR3 has 13 amino acids. The ends were cut back, 8 bases at V and 10 bases at J, with 18 bases in the middle. Germline V gene data show CDR1 as LGHNA and CDR2 as YSLEER. For the CDR3, the DNA is TGCGCCAGCGCCCTTCCTAGAGGCGGGGAGCAGTTCTTC. It encodes CASALPRGGEQFF.

The J gene is TRBJ1-2, the V gene TRBV5-1; no clear D. The CDR3 is made up of 13 amino acids. The germline V and J ends were trimmed by 0 bases and 6 bases, with 9 bases remaining between them. From germline, CDR1 is SGHRS and CDR2 YFSETQ. The CDR3 DNA sequence: TGCGCCAGCAGCTTGGACTTTTTAGATGGCTACACCTTC. Protein product: CASSLDFLDGYTF.

The rearrangement links TRBV14 to TRBJ2-1; D perhaps matches TRBD2 (6 bases). This CDR3 has 15 residues. The germline CDR1 and CDR2 sequences are SGHDN and FVKESK. Trimming cost V 3 bases and J 5 bases, with 14 bases left between them. CDR3: CASSQRRAEHNEQFF. The CDR3 DNA follows: TGTGCCAGCAGCCAGAGGAGGGCCGAGCACAATGAGCAGTTCTTC.

The CDR3 bases are TGTGCCAGCAGCCGGACTAACCAAGAGACCCAGTACTTC. It translates to CASSRTNQETQYF. This rearrangement joins TRBV3-1 (or the pseudogene TRBV3-2) to TRBJ2-5, with a tentative D call TRBD2 (6 bases). Trimming shortened V by 4 bases and J by 0 bases, and 6 bases separated the two germline ends. CDR3 size: 13 residues. Germline CDR1 is LGHDT and CDR2 is YNNKEL (reference sequence).

V and J are TRBV7-2 and TRBJ2-4; the D is unclear. V gave up 1 base and J gave up 3 bases, with 10 bases separating them. Looked up from germline, CDR1 is SGHTA and CDR2 is FQGNSA. This CDR3 spans 15 amino acids. The CDR3 DNA sequence: TGTGCCAGCAGCTTAGGGGTCACCAACAAAAACATTCAGTACTTC. Amino acids: CASSLGVTNKNIQYF.

This chain uses TRBV4-1 with TRBJ1-4; D is ambiguous. CDR1 is MGHRA and CDR2 is YSYEKL in the germline V gene. The CDR3 is 14 residues long. V was shortened by 0 bases and J by 8 bases, with 10 bases between the two germline ends. In nucleotides, the CDR3 is TGCGCCAGCAGCCAAGAAGGTGCGGAGGAAAAACTGTTTTTT. As protein: CASSQEGAEEKLFF.

The rearrangement uses TRBV7-3 and TRBJ1-1, with TRBD1 matching over 8 bases. Per germline, CDR1 SGHTA and CDR2 FQGTGA. V shed 2 bases and J 3 bases; nucleotides not matched to a gene: 5. CDR3 size: 15 residues. The CDR3 here is CASSLGQGGDTEAFF. CDR3 DNA: TGTGCCAGCAGCTTAGGACAGGGCGGTGACACTGAAGCTTTCTTT.

The chain combines TRBV11-2 with TRBJ2-3; D may be TRBD2 (6 bases). Trimming pared 1 base from V and 0 bases from J, leaving 14 bases between. The V gene's germline CDR1 is SGHAT and CDR2 FQNNGV. CDR3 length equals 17 residues. CDR3 nucleotides: TGTGCCAGCAGCTTAGGGGCAGGAGGGCCCAGCACAGATACGCAGTATTTT. Translated: CASSLGAGGPSTDTQYF.

This clone was detected only once. The V call is TRBV4-3, the J call TRBJ1-3, with D unresolved. The germline V gene has CDR1 LGHNA and CDR2 YSLEER. With 4 bases removed from V and 0 bases from J, the gap between germline ends came to 16 bases. CDR3 length: 17 amino acids. This CDR3 is CASSRTPDPSSGNTIYF. As DNA, the CDR3 is TGCGCCAGCAGCCGGACGCCGGACCCATCCTCTGGAAACACCATATATTTT.

This chain joins TRBV5-1 and TRBJ2-5; a weak D match, TRBD1 (6 bases). In germline, CDR1 is SGHRS, CDR2 YFSETQ. V gave up 2 bases and J gave up 1 base, with 15 bases separating them. The CDR3 extends over 16 amino acids. The CDR3 here is CASSFSMGAIQETQYF. The CDR3 DNA is TGCGCCAGCAGCTTCTCAATGGGGGCGATCCAAGAGACCCAGTACTTC.

The V and J genes are TRBV9 and TRBJ2-1; 9 nucleotides align to TRBD2. J lost 3 bases, V lost 0 bases, and 4 bases had no gene match. Per germline, CDR1 SGDLS and CDR2 YYNGEE. The CDR3 has 16 residues. CDR3 coding DNA: TGTGCCAGCAGCGTAGCGGGACTAGCCTTCTACAATGAGCAGTTCTTC. This sequence encodes CASSVAGLAFYNEQFF.

The CDR3 loop is CSASRLTSTDTQYF. In DNA form, the CDR3 reads TGCAGTGCTAGTCGACTAACTAGCACAGATACGCAGTATTTT. The gene calls are TRBV20-1 and TRBJ2-3; a possible D gene is TRBD2 (5 bases). Trimming took off 3 bases at V and 0 bases at J, with 10 bases between the two ends. The CDR3 loop spans 14 amino acids. The V gene's germline CDR1 is DFQATT and CDR2 SNEGSKA (reference sequence).

The chain is built from TRBV7-2 and TRBJ2-5; the D gene could be TRBD1 or TRBD2 (5 bases each). V shed 1 base and J shed 5 bases, with 11 bases lying between them. The CDR3 covers 14 residues. Germline loops: CDR1 SGHTA, CDR2 FQGNSA. This CDR3 is CASSLGGPWETQYF. CDR3 nucleotide sequence: TGTGCCAGCAGCTTAGGGGGACCTTGGGAGACCCAGTACTTC.

This clone was seen more than once but under ten times. This chain uses TRBV4-3 with TRBJ2-6; D remains ambiguous. The germline V gene encodes CDR1 LGHNA and CDR2 YSLEER. This CDR3 region has 17 residues. Trimming left V 0 bases short and J 0 bases short, with 9 bases between. CDR3 residues: CASSQESLPSGANVLTF. The CDR3 coding sequence is TGCGCCAGCAGCCAAGAGAGTCTCCCCTCTGGGGCCAACGTCCTGACTTTC.

This clone was seen more than once but under ten times. The chain is built from TRBV19 and TRBJ1-1, with a possible D match to TRBD1 (6 bases). Trimming left V 8 bases short and J 1 base short, with 17 bases between. Germline lookup yields CDR1 LNHDA and CDR2 SQIVND (reference sequence). The CDR3 has 15 amino acids. The CDR3 reads CASQGWYRQNTEAFF. For the CDR3, the DNA is TGTGCCAGTCAGGGGTGGTACCGACAGAACACTGAAGCTTTCTTT. The whole variable domain, remainder taken from reference TRBV19 and TRBJ1-1, is DGGITQSPKYLFRKEGQNVTLSCEQNLNHDAMYWYRQDPGQGLRLIYYSQIVNDFQKGDIAEGYSVSREKKESFPLTVTSAQKNPTAFYLCASQGWYRQNTEAFFGQGTRLTVV.

This clone was observed once. The chain carries TRBV7-2 and TRBJ1-1, with TRBD1 as a possible D gene (6 bases). V lost 4 bases to trimming and J lost 4 bases, with 16 bases between them. The CDR3 runs to 15 residues. The germline CDR1 and CDR2 sequences are SGHTA and FQGNSA. In DNA form, the CDR3 reads TGTGCCAGCAGCTGGGGGGGGGCCGTCGGCACTGAAGCTTTCTTT. Translation: CASSWGGAVGTEAFF. The whole variable domain, remainder taken from reference TRBV7-2 and TRBJ1-1, is GAGVSQSPSNKVTEKGKDVELRCDPISGHTALYWYRQSLGQGLEFLIYFQGNSAPDKSGLPSDRFSAERTGGSVSTLTIQRTQQEDSAVYLCASSWGGAVGTEAFFGQGTRLTVV.

The V call is TRBV6-6, the J call TRBJ1-6, with D tentatively TRBD1 (6 bases). V lost 10 bases, J lost 8 bases, and 12 bases lay in between. This CDR3 region has 12 residues. Germline assignment: CDR1 MNHNY and CDR2 SVGAGI (reference sequence). CDR3 nucleotides: TGTGCCACCCAGAGGGGGTATTCACCCCTCCACTTT. It yields the protein CATQRGYSPLHF.

The V gene is TRBV5-1, the J gene TRBJ2-1; no firm D call. Trimming took 0 bases from V and 9 from J, leaving 7 bases between them. The CDR3 runs 12 residues. Germline-derived CDR1 and CDR2 are SGHRS and YFSETQ. The CDR3 is CASSLVKVEQFF. Here the CDR3 DNA reads TGCGCCAGCAGCTTGGTCAAGGTTGAGCAGTTCTTC.

The chain carries TRBV29-1 and TRBJ1-1; no reliable D call. Trimming pared 4 bases from V and 0 bases from J, leaving 6 bases between. This CDR3 has 12 residues. Germline values: CDR1 SQVTM, CDR2 ANQGSEA. CDR3 DNA: TGCAGCGTTGGATCCGTGAACACTGAAGCTTTCTTT. Amino acids: CSVGSVNTEAFF.

The chain carries TRBV25-1 and TRBJ2-3, with D tentatively TRBD1 (6 bases). CDR3 size: 14 residues. V lost 3 bases and J lost 4, with 11 bases in between. Per the germline V gene, CDR1 is MGHDK and CDR2 is SYGVNS. CDR3 in DNA: TGTGCCAGCAGTGAGACAGGCCGATCAGATACGCAGTATTTT. It codes for CASSETGRSDTQYF. The complete variable domain, with remaining parts taken from reference TRBV25-1 and TRBJ2-3, reads EADIYQTPRYLVIGTGKKITLECSQTMGHDKMYWYQQDPGMELHLIHYSYGVNSTEKGDLSSESTVSRIRTEHFPLTLESARPSHTSQYLCASSETGRSDTQYFGPGTRLTVL.

The chain links TRBV19 to TRBJ2-6; D is perhaps TRBD2 (5 bases). Germline-derived CDR1 and CDR2 are LNHDA and SQIVND (reference sequence). The CDR3 loop spans 14 amino acids. V lost 5 bases and J 1 base, leaving 6 bases between the germline ends. CDR3 loop: CASSRGSGANVLTF. CDR3 DNA sequence: TGTGCCAGTAGTCGAGGGTCTGGGGCCAACGTCCTGACTTTC.

V is TRBV7-2 and J is TRBJ2-1; D unclear. The CDR3 consists of 15 residues. Germline values: CDR1 SGHTA, CDR2 FQGNSA. The ends were cut back, 3 bases at V and 1 base at J, with 10 bases in the middle. Here the CDR3 reads CASSFTIGSYNEQFF. For the CDR3, the DNA is TGTGCCAGCAGCTTTACGATCGGTTCCTACAATGAGCAGTTCTTC. Full variable domain (outside the CDR3, taken from reference TRBV7-2 and TRBJ2-1): GAGVSQSPSNKVTEKGKDVELRCDPISGHTALYWYRQSLGQGLEFLIYFQGNSAPDKSGLPSDRFSAERTGGSVSTLTIQRTQQEDSAVYLCASSFTIGSYNEQFFGPGTRLTVL.

The rearrangement uses TRBV4-3 and TRBJ1-1, with D maybe TRBD1 (5 bases). Germline-derived CDR1 and CDR2 are LGHNA and YSLEER. V was shortened by 0 bases and J by 6 bases, with 20 bases between the two germline ends. The CDR3 contains 17 residues. Here the CDR3 DNA reads TGCGCCAGCAGCCAAGATCGGATTATAGGGGTAAGTCCTGAAGCTTTCTTT. Translated: CASSQDRIIGVSPEAFF.

CDR3 sequence: CASSLGGAGWEARGYTF. DNA of the CDR3: TGTGCCAGCAGCTTAGGTGGTGCAGGGTGGGAAGCGCGGGGCTACACCTTC. The genes are TRBV11-2 and TRBJ1-2; possible D gene TRBD1, 5 bases. The germline V gene has CDR1 SGHAT and CDR2 FQNNGV. The CDR3 consists of 17 residues. Trimming took off 1 base at V and 8 bases at J, with 23 bases between the two ends.

The chain combines TRBV7-3 with TRBJ2-3, with TRBD2 as a possible D gene (6 bases). CDR3 length: 15 amino acids. Deletions cut 5 bases from V and 3 bases from J, with 15 bases between. Germline CDR1 is SGHTA and CDR2 is FQGTGA. The CDR3 is CASSPWGDGTDTQYF. CDR3 sequence (DNA): TGTGCCAGCAGCCCTTGGGGGGATGGTACAGATACGCAGTATTTT.

This clone was counted between two and nine times. The CDR3 here is CASSLSGTGYFDSPLHF. The CDR3 bases are TGTGCCAGCAGTCTATCCGGGACAGGGTATTTCGATTCACCCCTCCACTTT. The chain recombines TRBV6-6 with TRBJ1-6; 9 positions agree with TRBD1. This CDR3 comprises 17 residues. The germline gives CDR1 MNHNY, CDR2 SVGAGI (reference sequence). V shed 5 bases and J 8 bases; nucleotides not matched to a gene: 13.

The chain carries TRBV2 and TRBJ1-3; no reliable D call. This CDR3 is 16 amino acids long. Germline CDR1 and CDR2: SNHLY and FYNNEI. V lost 4 bases to trimming and J lost 0 bases, with 13 bases between them. CDR3 sequence reads: CASSVPGSGSGNTIYF. As DNA, the CDR3 is TGTGCCAGCAGTGTACCCGGGTCAGGCTCTGGAAACACCATATATTTT.

The chain combines TRBV5-8 with TRBJ2-3, with D perhaps matching TRBD2 (6 bases). The length of the CDR3 is 16 residues. The V end lost 0 bases, the J end lost 2 bases, and 13 bases lay between the germline ends. The germline V gene has CDR1 SGHTS and CDR2 YDEGEE. The CDR3 loop reads CASSLGLVRDTDTQYF. In DNA form, the CDR3 reads TGTGCCAGCAGCTTGGGACTAGTACGAGACACAGATACGCAGTATTTT.

The chain joins TRBV7-6 to TRBJ1-6; TRBD1 aligns across 7 bases. V dropped 4 bases and J dropped 13; count of bases not matched to a gene: 13. Germline V gives CDR1 SGHVS, CDR2 FNYEAQ. The CDR3 totals 15 residues. The CDR3 loop reads CASSSTGQASSPLHF. CDR3 DNA: TGTGCCAGCAGCTCTACCGGACAGGCCTCCAGTCCCCTCCACTTT.

This chain uses TRBV2 with TRBJ2-5; no clear D. The CDR3 runs 14 residues. The germline V gene has CDR1 SNHLY and CDR2 FYNNEI. The germline V and J ends were trimmed by 4 bases and 1 base, with 10 bases remaining between them. The CDR3 protein is CASSVRQIQETQYF. The DNA of the CDR3 is TGTGCCAGCAGTGTGAGGCAGATCCAAGAGACCCAGTACTTC.